A selection of T cell receptor beta chains follows, all from one sample in a study of immune cell composition in non-small cell lung cancer. Some clones are missing from TCRdb's copy, which holds only in-frame ones; the method was immunoSEQ multiplex PCR. The top ten clones hold about 10% of a sample with under 20,000 clones, 70% to 80% of them seen once. This sample was also put to use in a study of CD4 T cells in lung cancer.

Material: non-adjacent lung tissue. Every receptor here comes from a human donor with non-small cell lung cancer. Each CDR3 is given with its conserved first and last residue. D genes are given only for firm matches. Some rows have no size entry. The others give once, few or many, or a class for an expanded clone.

clone_size cdr3_length j_call d_call v_call cdr3_aa cdr3_nt
. 15 TRBJ2-7 . TRBV11-3 CASSHSGAGFREQYF TGTGCCAGCAGCCATTCCGGGGCAGGCTTTCGGGAGCAGTACTTC
. 13 TRBJ2-1 . TRBV6-6 CASSLPPGNEQFF TGTGCCAGCAGTTTACCCCCCGGCAATGAGCAGTTCTTC
. 13 TRBJ2-7 . TRBV28 CASILTGRDEQYF TGTGCCAGCATTTTAACAGGGAGGGACGAGCAGTACTTC
once 17 TRBJ2-5 . TRBV11-2 CASSLQLGWGVQETQYF TGTGCCAGCAGCTTACAGCTGGGGTGGGGGGTCCAAGAGACCCAGTACTTC
. 15 TRBJ2-3 TRBD2 TRBV5-1 CASSLGSSGGDTQYF TGCGCCAGCAGCTTAGGTTCTAGCGGGGGAGATACGCAGTATTTT
. 17 TRBJ2-6 . TRBV5-6 CASSLTGPPAGANVLTF TGTGCCAGCAGCTTGACGGGACCCCCAGCTGGGGCCAACGTCCTGACTTTC
. 11 TRBJ1-1 . TRBV2 CASSGWTEAFF TGTGCCAGCAGTGGATGGACTGAAGCTTTCTTT
. 17 TRBJ2-1 TRBD2 TRBV9 CASSVGLAGGIYNEQFF TGTGCCAGCAGCGTAGGACTAGCGGGGGGTATTTACAATGAGCAGTTCTTC
. 18 TRBJ2-3 TRBD2 TRBV5-1 CASSVLVLAGENADTQYF TGCGCCAGCAGCGTATTGGTACTAGCGGGGGAAAATGCAGATACGCAGTATTTT
. 11 TRBJ1-2 . TRBV4-1 CASSQLGGYTF TGCGCCAGCAGCCAACTAGGTGGCTACACCTTC
medium-sized 14 TRBJ2-7 . TRBV5-6 CASSHWGKTYEQYF TGTGCCAGCAGCCACTGGGGCAAGACCTACGAGCAGTACTTC
few 11 TRBJ1-3 . TRBV12-5 CASGILNTIYF TGTGCTAGTGGGATACTAAACACCATATATTTT
. 15 TRBJ1-2 . TRBV6-5 CASRDAGALLYGYTF TGTGCCAGCAGGGATGCAGGGGCTCTTCTTTATGGCTACACCTTC
. 16 TRBJ1-6 . TRBV27 CASSLMGGRAEGGLHF TGTGCCAGCAGTTTAATGGGGGGCAGGGCCGAAGGGGGCCTCCACTTT
. 13 TRBJ2-7 . TRBV4-3 CASSFRRGYEQYF TGCGCCAGCAGCTTTCGGAGGGGCTACGAGCAGTACTTC
. 13 TRBJ1-2 . TRBV19 CAISRQDSYGYTF TGTGCCATCTCACGGCAGGACTCTTATGGCTACACCTTC
. 16 TRBJ2-2 TRBD2 TRBV10-3 CAISRASGSNTGELFF TGTGCCATCAGTAGAGCTAGCGGGTCAAACACCGGGGAGCTGTTTTTT
once 16 TRBJ2-3 . TRBV5-1 CASSSQAGPGANTQYF TGCGCCAGCAGCTCGCAGGCCGGGCCTGGGGCAAATACGCAGTATTTT
once 13 TRBJ1-1 . TRBV7-2 CASSLSINTEAFF TGTGCCAGCAGCTTATCCATAAACACTGAAGCTTTCTTT
. 16 TRBJ1-1 . TRBV6-4 CASSDFVDRTNTEAFF TGTGCCAGCAGTGACTTTGTGGACAGAACAAACACTGAAGCTTTCTTT
. 15 TRBJ1-1 . TRBV6-5 CASRVRPQSPAEAFF TGTGCCAGCAGGGTCCGGCCCCAGAGCCCAGCTGAAGCTTTCTTT
. 13 TRBJ1-2 TRBD1 TRBV28 CASSPTGAYGYTF TGTGCCAGCAGTCCGACAGGGGCCTATGGCTACACCTTC
. 15 TRBJ1-4 TRBD1 TRBV9 CASSPSTGGYEKLFF TGTGCCAGCAGCCCTTCGACAGGGGGTTATGAAAAACTGTTTTTT
. 13 TRBJ2-3 TRBD2 TRBV10-2 CAISGGRADTQYF TGCGCCATCTCGGGGGGGCGCGCAGATACGCAGTATTTT
. 17 TRBJ2-3 TRBD2 TRBV9 CASSVGGAGQHTDTQYF TGTGCCAGCAGCGTAGGGGGAGCGGGGCAACACACAGATACGCAGTATTTT
. 16 TRBJ2-1 TRBD2 TRBV19 CASSPLAGGPYNEQFF TGTGCCAGTAGTCCCCTTGCGGGGGGGCCTTACAATGAGCAGTTCTTC
. 11 TRBJ2-1 . TRBV30 CAWRWGSEQFF TGTGCCTGGAGATGGGGCAGTGAGCAGTTCTTC
. 19 TRBJ2-3 TRBD2 TRBV18 CASSRTGTSGGAIPDTQYF TGTGCCAGCTCACGTACCGGGACTAGCGGGGGGGCCATCCCAGATACGCAGTATTTT
. 13 TRBJ2-1 . TRBV10-3 CAIRWGSYNEQFF TGTGCCATCCGTTGGGGCTCCTACAATGAGCAGTTCTTC
once 13 TRBJ2-5 . TRBV5-1 CASSATGWETQYF TGCGCCAGCAGCGCTACAGGGTGGGAGACCCAGTACTTC
. 13 TRBJ2-7 TRBD1 TRBV5-8 CASSFGIRGGAYF TGTGCCAGCAGCTTTGGAATTAGAGGGGGCGCTTACTTC
. 13 TRBJ2-2 . TRBV7-7 CASSPRPTGELFF TGTGCTAGCAGCCCCAGGCCCACCGGGGAGCTGTTTTTT
. 13 TRBJ2-5 . TRBV5-1 CASSLGLEETQYF TGCGCCAGCAGCTTGGGCCTTGAAGAGACCCAGTACTTC
. 14 TRBJ2-2 TRBD2 TRBV5-5 CASDLAGHTGELFF TGTGCCAGCGATCTAGCGGGACACACCGGGGAGCTGTTTTTT
. 17 TRBJ1-3 . TRBV11-1 CASSSQTGELSGNTIYF TGTGCCAGCAGCTCCCAGACAGGCGAACTCTCTGGAAACACCATATATTTT
. 15 TRBJ2-1 . TRBV5-1 CASSLAGGDYNEQFF TGCGCCAGCAGCTTGGCTGGGGGCGACTACAATGAGCAGTTCTTC
. 13 TRBJ1-1 . TRBV29-1 CSSLGGGNTEAFF TGCAGCTCCCTAGGGGGGGGCAACACTGAAGCTTTCTTT
. 15 TRBJ2-3 . TRBV9 CASSAISGPTDTQYF TGTGCCAGCAGCGCCATAAGTGGACCCACAGATACGCAGTATTTT
. 15 TRBJ1-2 TRBD1 TRBV29-1 CSVEDPGQNNYGYTF TGCAGCGTTGAAGACCCGGGACAGAACAACTATGGCTACACCTTC
. 14 TRBJ2-5 TRBD2 TRBV7-8 CASSLLDSPGLVNF TGTGCCAGCAGCTTACTTGACAGCCCGGGACTAGTAAACTTC
. 14 TRBJ2-2 . TRBV7-3 CASSLGANTGELFF TGTGCCAGCAGCTTAGGTGCCAACACCGGGGAGCTGTTTTTT
medium-sized 17 TRBJ1-1 TRBD1 TRBV4-3 CASSQDTQRDRGTEAFF TGCGCCAGCAGCCAAGATACCCAGCGGGACAGGGGCACTGAAGCTTTCTTT